The clone carrying this T cell receptor beta chain has a handful of counts. No antigen is known for it. This sample stems from a study of cytomegalovirus exposure and HLA in healthy donors. The primer mix had 60 Vbeta and 13 Jbeta primers. Measured with immunoSEQ multiplex PCR; TCRdb has only the in-frame clones, and not every one. The table has 24,000 or so clones, 75% to 80% seen once. Germline V gene sequence: CDR1 MGHRA, CDR2 YSYEKL. The CDR3 consists of 16 residues. V lost 0 bases to trimming and J lost 1 base, with 13 bases between them. Study-level results: The authors later found most CMV-associated TCR beta chains appeared HLA-restricted. A list of 150 or so TCR beta chains associated with cytomegalovirus was given.

The sequenced sample consisted of PBMCs. The V gene is TRBV4-1, the J gene TRBJ2-7, with D maybe TRBD2 (5 bases). The sequence was collected from a male donor in good health and CMV-seronegative. CDR3 bases: TGCGCCAGCAGCCAAGATATTGGACTCCCGTCCTACGAGCAGTACTTC. Amino acids: CASSQDIGLPSYEQYF.